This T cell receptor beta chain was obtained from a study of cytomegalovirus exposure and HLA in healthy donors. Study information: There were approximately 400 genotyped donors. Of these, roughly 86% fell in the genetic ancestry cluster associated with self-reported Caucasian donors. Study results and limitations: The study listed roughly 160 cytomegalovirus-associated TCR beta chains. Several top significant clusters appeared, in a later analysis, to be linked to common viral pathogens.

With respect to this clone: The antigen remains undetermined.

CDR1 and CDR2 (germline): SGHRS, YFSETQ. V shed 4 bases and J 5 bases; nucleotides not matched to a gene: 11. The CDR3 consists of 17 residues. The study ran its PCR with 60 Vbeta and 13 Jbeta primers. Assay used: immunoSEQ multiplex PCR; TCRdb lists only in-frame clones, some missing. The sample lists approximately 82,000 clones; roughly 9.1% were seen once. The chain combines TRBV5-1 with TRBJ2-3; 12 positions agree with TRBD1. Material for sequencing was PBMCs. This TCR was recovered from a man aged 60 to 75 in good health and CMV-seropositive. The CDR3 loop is CASSTGTGGDFLDTQYF. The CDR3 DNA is TGCGCCAGCAGCACCGGGACAGGGGGCGATTTTTTAGATACGCAGTATTTT. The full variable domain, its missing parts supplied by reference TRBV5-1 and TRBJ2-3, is KAGVTQTPRYLIKTRGQQVTLSCSPISGHRSVSWYQQTPGQGLQFLFEYFSETQRNKGNFPGRFSGRQFSNSRSEMNVSTLELGDSALYLCASSTGTGGDFLDTQYFGPGTRLTVL.